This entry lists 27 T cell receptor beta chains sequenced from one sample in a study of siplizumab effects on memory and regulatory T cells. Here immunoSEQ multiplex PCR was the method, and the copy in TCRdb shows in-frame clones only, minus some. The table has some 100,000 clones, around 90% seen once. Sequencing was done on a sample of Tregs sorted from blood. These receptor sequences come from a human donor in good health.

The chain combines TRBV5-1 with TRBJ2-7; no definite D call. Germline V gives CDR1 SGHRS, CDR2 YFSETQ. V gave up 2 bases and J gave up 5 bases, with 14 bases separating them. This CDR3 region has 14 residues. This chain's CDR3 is CASSFQGVPDEQYF. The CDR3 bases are TGCGCCAGCAGCTTCCAAGGAGTCCCGGACGAGCAGTACTTC.

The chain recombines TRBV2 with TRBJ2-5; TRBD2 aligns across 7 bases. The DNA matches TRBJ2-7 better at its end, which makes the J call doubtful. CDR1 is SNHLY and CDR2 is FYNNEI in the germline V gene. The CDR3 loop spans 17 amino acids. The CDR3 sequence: CASSVPLGGRDYYEQYF. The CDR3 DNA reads TGTGCCAGCAGTGTACCCTTAGGAGGCAGGGACTACTACGAGCAGTACTTC.

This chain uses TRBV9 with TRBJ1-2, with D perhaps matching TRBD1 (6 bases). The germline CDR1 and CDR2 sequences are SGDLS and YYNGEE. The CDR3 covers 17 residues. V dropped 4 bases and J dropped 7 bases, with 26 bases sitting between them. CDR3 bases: TGTGCCAGCAGCCCCCGGGGTGTGGGGGCGTCGCATCGTGGCTACACCTTC. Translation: CASSPRGVGASHRGYTF.

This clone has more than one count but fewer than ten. Here the CDR3 DNA reads TGTGCCAGCAGTTATCATGATGGGGGCTACACCTTC. Residues: CASSYHDGGYTF. The gene calls are TRBV6-5 and TRBJ1-2; D unresolved. This CDR3 has 12 amino acids. CDR1 and CDR2 from the germline V gene are MNHEY and SVGAGI. The V gene lost 3 bases and the J gene lost 8 bases, with 10 bases spanning the gap.

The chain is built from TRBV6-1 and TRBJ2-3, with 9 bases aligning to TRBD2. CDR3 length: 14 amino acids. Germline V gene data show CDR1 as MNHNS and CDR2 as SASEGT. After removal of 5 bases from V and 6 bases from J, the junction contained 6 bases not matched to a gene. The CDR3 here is CASSRGRGADTQYF. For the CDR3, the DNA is TGTGCCAGCAGTCGCGGGAGGGGGGCGGATACGCAGTATTTT.

The CDR3, as DNA: TGCGCCAGCAGGCGACTACTAGCGGGAGGGAGTGCTAGGACCGGGGAGCTGTTTTTT. Translation gives CASRRLLAGGSARTGELFF. The V call is TRBV5-1, the J call TRBJ2-2; 13 bases fit TRBD2. V lost 5 bases, J lost 5 bases, and 15 bases stayed unmatched. Germline CDR1 and CDR2: SGHRS and YFSETQ. This CDR3 spans 19 amino acids.

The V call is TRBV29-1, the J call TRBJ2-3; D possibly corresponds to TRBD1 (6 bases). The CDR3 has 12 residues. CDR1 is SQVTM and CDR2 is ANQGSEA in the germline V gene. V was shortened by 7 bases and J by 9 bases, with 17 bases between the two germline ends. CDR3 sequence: CSDGQSGGTQYF. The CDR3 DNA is TGCAGCGACGGACAGTCCGGTGGGACGCAGTATTTT.

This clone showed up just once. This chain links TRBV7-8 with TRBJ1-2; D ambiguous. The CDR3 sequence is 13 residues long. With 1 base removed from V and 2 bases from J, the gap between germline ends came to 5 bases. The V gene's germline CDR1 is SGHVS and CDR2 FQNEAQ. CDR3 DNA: TGTGCCAGCAGCTTAGTCGCCAACTATGGCTACACCTTC. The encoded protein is CASSLVANYGYTF. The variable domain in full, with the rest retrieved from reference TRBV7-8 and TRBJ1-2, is GAGVSQSPRYKVAKRGQDVALRCDPISGHVSLFWYQQALGQGPEFLTYFQNEAQLDKSGLPSDRFFAERPEGSVSTLKIQRTQQEDSAVYLCASSLVANYGYTFGSGTRLTVV.

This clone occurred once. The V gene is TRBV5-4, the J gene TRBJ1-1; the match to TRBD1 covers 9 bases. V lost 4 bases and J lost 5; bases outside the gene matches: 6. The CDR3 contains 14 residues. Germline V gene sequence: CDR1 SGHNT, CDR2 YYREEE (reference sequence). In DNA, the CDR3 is TGTGCCAGCAGCCCCTGGACAGGGGCTACTGAAGCTTTCTTT. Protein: CASSPWTGATEAFF.

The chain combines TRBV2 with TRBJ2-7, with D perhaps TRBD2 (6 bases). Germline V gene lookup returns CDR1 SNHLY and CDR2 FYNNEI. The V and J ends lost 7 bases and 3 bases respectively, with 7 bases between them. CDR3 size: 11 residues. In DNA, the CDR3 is TGTGCCAGCATGCGGGGCTACGAGCAGTACTTC. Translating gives CASMRGYEQYF.

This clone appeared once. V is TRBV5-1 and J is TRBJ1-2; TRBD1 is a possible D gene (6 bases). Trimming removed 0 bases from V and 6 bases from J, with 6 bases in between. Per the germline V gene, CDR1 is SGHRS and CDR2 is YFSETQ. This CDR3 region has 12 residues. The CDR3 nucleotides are TGCGCCAGCAGCTTGGCAGGGGATGGCTACACCTTC. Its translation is CASSLAGDGYTF. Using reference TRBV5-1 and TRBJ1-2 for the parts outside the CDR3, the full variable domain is KAGVTQTPRYLIKTRGQQVTLSCSPISGHRSVSWYQQTPGQGLQFLFEYFSETQRNKGNFPGRFSGRQFSNSRSEMNVSTLELGDSALYLCASSLAGDGYTFGSGTRLTVV.

In DNA form, the CDR3 reads TGTGCCAGCAGCCGGACAGGGCGAGAGACCCAGTACTTC. Protein product: CASSRTGRETQYF. The rearrangement joins TRBV6-1 to TRBJ2-5, with 8 nucleotides matching TRBD1. V was clipped by 6 bases and J by 4 bases; unmatched bases: 4. Germline V gene sequence: CDR1 MNHNS, CDR2 SASEGT. CDR3 length: 13 residues.

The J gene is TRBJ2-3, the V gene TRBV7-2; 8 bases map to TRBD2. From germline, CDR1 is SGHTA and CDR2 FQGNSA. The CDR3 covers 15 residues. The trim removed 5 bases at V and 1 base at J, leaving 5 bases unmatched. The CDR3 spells CASSLSGTRTDTQYF. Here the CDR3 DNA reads TGTGCCAGCAGCCTTAGCGGGACTCGCACAGATACGCAGTATTTT.

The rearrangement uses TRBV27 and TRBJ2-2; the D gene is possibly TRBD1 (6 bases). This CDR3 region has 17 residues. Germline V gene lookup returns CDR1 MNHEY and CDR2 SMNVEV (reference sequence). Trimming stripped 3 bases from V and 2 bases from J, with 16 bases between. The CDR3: CASSFLSRGPNTGELFF. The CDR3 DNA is TGTGCCAGCAGTTTCCTATCCAGGGGTCCAAACACCGGGGAGCTGTTTTTT.

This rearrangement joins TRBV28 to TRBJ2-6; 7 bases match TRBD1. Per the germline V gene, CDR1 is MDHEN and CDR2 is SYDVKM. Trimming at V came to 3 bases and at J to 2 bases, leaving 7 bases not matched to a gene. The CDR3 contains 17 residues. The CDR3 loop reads CASSFEQGVTGANVLTF. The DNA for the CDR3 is TGTGCCAGCAGTTTTGAGCAGGGGGTTACTGGGGCCAACGTCCTGACTTTC.

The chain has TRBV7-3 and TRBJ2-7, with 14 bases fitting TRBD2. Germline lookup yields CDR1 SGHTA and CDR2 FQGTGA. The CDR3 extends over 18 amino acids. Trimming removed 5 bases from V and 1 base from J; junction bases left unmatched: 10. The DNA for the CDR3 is TGTGCCAGCAGCCCCCTCGGACTAGCGGGAGGAGGTTCCTACGAGCAGTACTTC. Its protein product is CASSPLGLAGGGSYEQYF.

DNA of the CDR3: TGTGCCAGCAGTTGGTTACAGGGCTATGGCTACACCTTC. Amino acid sequence: CASSWLQGYGYTF. V and J are TRBV6-1 and TRBJ1-2; tentatively, D is TRBD1 (6 bases). CDR3 length: 13 residues. The germline gives CDR1 MNHNS, CDR2 SASEGT. V was clipped by 5 bases and J by 4 bases, with 11 bases between them.

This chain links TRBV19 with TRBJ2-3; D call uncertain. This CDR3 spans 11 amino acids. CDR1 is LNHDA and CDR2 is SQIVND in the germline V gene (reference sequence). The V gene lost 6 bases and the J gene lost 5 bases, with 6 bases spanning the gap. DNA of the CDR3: TGTGCCAGTAGGGCTGGAGATACGCAGTATTTT. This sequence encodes CASRAGDTQYF. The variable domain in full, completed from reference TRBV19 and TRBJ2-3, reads DGGITQSPKYLFRKEGQNVTLSCEQNLNHDAMYWYRQDPGQGLRLIYYSQIVNDFQKGDIAEGYSVSREKKESFPLTVTSAQKNPTAFYLCASRAGDTQYFGPGTRLTVL.

The CDR3, as DNA: TGTGCCAGCAGCCGAGAACCGCGACTAGCGGGATTGGGGGAGCAGTTCTTC. The encoded protein is CASSREPRLAGLGEQFF. The V call is TRBV7-9, the J call TRBJ2-1, with 11 positions matching TRBD2. V lost 5 bases and J lost 10; bases outside the gene matches: 16. Germline lookup yields CDR1 SEHNR and CDR2 FQNEAQ (reference sequence). The CDR3 runs 17 residues.

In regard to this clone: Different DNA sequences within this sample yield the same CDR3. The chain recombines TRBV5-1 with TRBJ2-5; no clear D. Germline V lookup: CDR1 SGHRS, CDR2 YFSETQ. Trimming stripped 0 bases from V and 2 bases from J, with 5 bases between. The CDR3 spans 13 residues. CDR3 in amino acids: CASSLVGQETQYF. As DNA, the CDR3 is TGCGCCAGCAGCTTGGTTGGTCAAGAGACCCAGTACTTC.

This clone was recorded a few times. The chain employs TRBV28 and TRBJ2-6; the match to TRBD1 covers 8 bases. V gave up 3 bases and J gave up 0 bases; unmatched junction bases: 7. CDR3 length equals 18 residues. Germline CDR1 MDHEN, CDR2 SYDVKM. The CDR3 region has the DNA TGTGCCAGCAGTTTTCATGCAGGGGGCCACTCTGGGGCCAACGTCCTGACTTTC. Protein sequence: CASSFHAGGHSGANVLTF.

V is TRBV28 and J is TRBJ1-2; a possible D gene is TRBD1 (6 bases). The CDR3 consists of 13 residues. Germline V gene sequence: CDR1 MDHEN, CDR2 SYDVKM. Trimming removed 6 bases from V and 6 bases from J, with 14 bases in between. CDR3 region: CASSWAGVDGYTF. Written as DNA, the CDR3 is TGTGCCAGCAGCTGGGCAGGGGTAGATGGCTACACCTTC.

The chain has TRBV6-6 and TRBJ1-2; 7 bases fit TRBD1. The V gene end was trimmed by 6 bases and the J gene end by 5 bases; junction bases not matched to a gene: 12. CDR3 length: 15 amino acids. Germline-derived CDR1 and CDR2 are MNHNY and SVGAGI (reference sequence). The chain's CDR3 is CASRPRQGLTYGYTF. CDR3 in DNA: TGTGCCAGCAGGCCTAGACAGGGTTTGACGTATGGCTACACCTTC.

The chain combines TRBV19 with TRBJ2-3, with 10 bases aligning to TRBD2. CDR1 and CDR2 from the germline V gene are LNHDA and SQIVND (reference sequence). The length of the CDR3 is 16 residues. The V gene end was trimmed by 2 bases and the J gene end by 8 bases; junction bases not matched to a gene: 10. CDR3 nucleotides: TGTGCCAGTAGTATAAGGAAGGCTAGCGGGAGAGGTACGCAGTATTTT. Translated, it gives CASSIRKASGRGTQYF.

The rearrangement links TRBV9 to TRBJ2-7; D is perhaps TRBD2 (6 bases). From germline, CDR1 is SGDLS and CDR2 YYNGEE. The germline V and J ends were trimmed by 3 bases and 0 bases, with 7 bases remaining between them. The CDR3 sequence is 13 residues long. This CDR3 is CASSGGTSYEQYF. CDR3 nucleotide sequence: TGTGCCAGCAGCGGCGGGACCTCCTACGAGCAGTACTTC.

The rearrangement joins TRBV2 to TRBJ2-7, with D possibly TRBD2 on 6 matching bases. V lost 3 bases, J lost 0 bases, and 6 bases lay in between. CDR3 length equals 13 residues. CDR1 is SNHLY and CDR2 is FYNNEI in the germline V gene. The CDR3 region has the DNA TGTGCCAGCAGTGACGGGAGCTCCTACGAGCAGTACTTC. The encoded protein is CASSDGSSYEQYF. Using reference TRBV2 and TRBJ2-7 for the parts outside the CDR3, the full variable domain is EPEVTQTPSHQVTQMGQEVILRCVPISNHLYFYWYRQILGQKVEFLVSFYNNEISEKSEIFDDQFSVERPDGSNFTLKIRSTKLEDSAMYFCASSDGSSYEQYFGPGTRLTVT.

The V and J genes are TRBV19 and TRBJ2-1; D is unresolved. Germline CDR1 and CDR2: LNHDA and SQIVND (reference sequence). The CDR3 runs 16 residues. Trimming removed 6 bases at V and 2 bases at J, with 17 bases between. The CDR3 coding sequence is TGTGCCAGTAGCCCTATACTCGCGGCCCCCTACAATGAGCAGTTCTTC. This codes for CASSPILAAPYNEQFF.